This passage covers 21 T cell receptor beta chains from one sample sequenced in a study of human T cells and chemical hapten exposure. Using its own MiXCR run on the RACE reads, TCRdb lists one record per CDR3 protein. Here the sample spans roughly 30,000 distinct CDR3 sequences, more than 8% being singletons. Time point defined: patch test 2, 6 weeks after DPC sensitization. Sample treatment: therapeutic diphenylcyclopropenone sensitization with weekly scalp DPC. The sample here was whole blood, taken in connection with sensitization to the hapten diphenylcyclopropenone (DPC). These receptor sequences come from a man in his thirties or forties with alopecia areata. Some clones in this sample may be carry-over from other donors' samples.

The table lists this clonotype with many counts. V is TRBV6-1 and J is TRBJ1-2; tentatively, D is TRBD1 (6 bases). The V end lost 2 bases, the J end lost 8 bases, and 18 bases lay between the germline ends. Germline lookup yields CDR1 MNHNS and CDR2 SASEGT. This CDR3 has 15 amino acids. Written as DNA, the CDR3 is TGTGCCAGCAGTGAATTCCGTTTGGGGGGCTACGGCTACACCTTC. It is translated as CASSEFRLGGYGYTF.

The chain is built from TRBV27 and TRBJ2-7, with D possibly TRBD1 on 6 matching bases. From germline, CDR1 is MNHEY and CDR2 SMNVEV (reference sequence). The V end was cut by 2 bases, the J end by 3 bases, with 11 bases between. There are 14 residues in the CDR3. In nucleotides, the CDR3 is TGTGCCAGCAGTTTAGAGGGGGTCCACTACGAGCAGTACTTC. The encoded protein is CASSLEGVHYEQYF.

This clonotype was seen ten or more times. The V gene is TRBV12-5, the J gene TRBJ1-1; no firm D call. Trimming left V 0 bases short and J 3 bases short, with 5 bases between. The CDR3 is 13 residues long. CDR1 is LGHNT, CDR2 FRNRAP, per germline. CDR3 nucleotide sequence: TGTGCTAGTGGTTTGGTAGGCTACACTGAAGCTTTCTTT. This encodes CASGLVGYTEAFF.

This clonotype has just a few counts. The chain couples TRBV27 to TRBJ2-3; 12 bases map to TRBD2. The germline gives CDR1 MNHEY, CDR2 SMNVEV (reference sequence). The CDR3 contains 19 residues. V lost 2 bases, J lost 2 bases, and 11 bases stayed unmatched. The CDR3 coding sequence is TGTGCCAGCAGTTTACCACCAGGGACTAGCGGGCGTTACACAGATACGCAGTATTTT. This codes for CASSLPPGTSGRYTDTQYF.

This clonotype came up a few times. This chain joins TRBV6-2 or TRBV6-3 and TRBJ2-7, with TRBD1 matching 7 bases. Germline V gives CDR1 MNHEY, CDR2 SVGEGT. The CDR3 is made up of 13 amino acids. The junction had 4 bases not matched to a gene; V was cut back by 6 bases and J by 2 bases. The CDR3 protein is CASSRDSTYEQYF. The CDR3 DNA reads TGTGCCAGCAGCCGGGACAGCACCTACGAGCAGTACTTC.

V gene TRBV6-5 combines with J gene TRBJ1-2, with 9 bases that match TRBD1. The CDR3 is 13 amino acids. From germline, CDR1 is MNHEY and CDR2 SVGAGI. V shed 8 bases, J shed 8 bases, and the junction held 9 bases outside the gene matches. CDR3 region: CASLDRGSLGYTF. CDR3 nucleotides: TGTGCCAGCTTGGACAGGGGAAGTTTAGGCTACACCTTC.

This clonotype was seen many times. The J gene is TRBJ2-7, the V gene TRBV11-2, with TRBD1 matching 7 bases. CDR1 SGHAT and CDR2 FQNNGV come from the germline V gene. This CDR3 has 14 residues. J was trimmed by 1 base and V by 5 bases; bases with no gene match: 5. The CDR3 region is CASSTGTASYEQYF. The CDR3 bases are TGTGCCAGCAGCACCGGGACAGCTTCCTACGAGCAGTACTTC.

Only a few counts were recorded for this clonotype. The chain recombines TRBV25-1 with TRBJ1-3; 10 positions agree with TRBD1. The junction had 9 bases not matched to a gene; V was cut back by 5 bases and J by 2 bases. The CDR3 is made up of 17 amino acids. Germline values: CDR1 MGHDK, CDR2 SYGVNS. The CDR3 sequence is CASSTLLGQGAGNTIYF. As DNA, the CDR3 is TGTGCCAGCAGTACTTTACTAGGACAGGGGGCTGGAAACACCATATATTTT.

This clonotype has at least ten counts. The CDR3 region is CSVAGFDEQFF. CDR3 in DNA: TGCAGCGTTGCAGGGTTCGATGAGCAGTTCTTC. The chain has TRBV29-1 and TRBJ2-1; maybe TRBD1 (5 bases). The CDR3 has 11 amino acids. The ends were cut back, 4 bases at V and 8 bases at J, with 9 bases in the middle. Germline loops: CDR1 SQVTM, CDR2 ANQGSEA.

This clonotype was observed at least ten times. CDR3: CASSPGQGTQPQHF. In DNA, the CDR3 is TGTGCCAGCTCACCGGGACAGGGGACTCAGCCCCAGCATTTT. V and J are TRBV18 and TRBJ1-5; 10 bases agree with TRBD1. J lost 6 bases, V lost 3 bases, and 2 bases had no gene match. In germline, CDR1 is KGHSH, CDR2 LQKENI. This CDR3 contains 14 residues. Full variable domain (missing parts from reference TRBV18 and TRBJ1-5): NAGVMQNPRHLVRRRGQEARLRCSPMKGHSHVYWYRQLPEEGLKFMVYLQKENIIDESGMPKERFSAEFPKEGPSILRIQQVVRGDSAAYFCASSPGQGTQPQHFGDGTRLSIL.

This clonotype occurred many times. The rearrangement uses TRBV2 and TRBJ2-7; possible D gene TRBD1, 6 bases. CDR3 length: 13 residues. Germline V gene lookup returns CDR1 SNHLY and CDR2 FYNNEI. V lost 10 bases, J lost 2 bases, and 15 bases lay in between. CDR3 sequence (DNA): TGTGCCATCTCCGGGGACATACCCTACGAGCAGTACTTC. Its translation is CAISGDIPYEQYF.

J is TRBJ2-1 and V is TRBV4-3; no definite D call. V shed 0 bases and J shed 6 bases, with 9 bases lying between them. This CDR3 comprises 14 residues. Germline loops: CDR1 LGHNA, CDR2 YSLEER. The CDR3 sequence: CASSQDVESNEQFF. The CDR3 nucleotides are TGCGCCAGCAGCCAAGATGTGGAAAGCAATGAGCAGTTCTTC.

The chain recombines TRBV11-2 with TRBJ2-5; D gene ambiguous. Trimming shortened V by 5 bases and J by 1 base, and 14 bases separated the two germline ends. The CDR3 is 15 amino acids. In germline, CDR1 is SGHAT, CDR2 FQNNGV. CDR3 region: CASSTSPHFQETQYF. In DNA form, the CDR3 reads TGTGCCAGCAGCACTTCACCACACTTCCAAGAGACCCAGTACTTC.

The rearrangement links TRBV5-6 to TRBJ2-3, with a possible D match to TRBD1 (6 bases). The CDR3 length is 15 residues. Trimming stripped 0 bases from V and 3 bases from J, with 11 bases between. Germline V gene sequence: CDR1 SGHDT, CDR2 YYEEEE. In nucleotides, the CDR3 is TGTGCCAGCAGCTTGGTACAGGGAAGGACAGATACGCAGTATTTT. This sequence encodes CASSLVQGRTDTQYF.

This clonotype was counted only a few times. The chain couples TRBV19 to TRBJ1-5; 12 bases match TRBD1. The V and J ends lost 8 bases and 2 bases, in that order; junction bases with no gene match: 10. Looked up from germline, CDR1 is LNHDA and CDR2 is SQIVND (reference sequence). This CDR3 comprises 17 residues. As DNA, the CDR3 is TGTGCCAGTGGGGACAGGGGGCCTACCCCCGGCAATCAGCCCCAGCATTTT. Amino acid sequence: CASGDRGPTPGNQPQHF.

The chain has TRBV3-1 and TRBJ2-4; no firm D call. Germline loops: CDR1 LGHDT, CDR2 YNNKEL (reference sequence). Trimming took off 1 base at V and 6 bases at J, with 4 bases between the two ends. The CDR3 length is 12 residues. CDR3 nucleotides: TGTGCCAGCAGCCAAGTACTAAACATTCAGTACTTC. Translated, it gives CASSQVLNIQYF.

This clonotype was seen only a few times. The J gene is TRBJ2-1, the V gene TRBV21-1. TRBV21-1 is deemed a pseudogene. This CDR3 has 9 residues. CDR3 sequence reads: CATSKEQFF. In DNA form, the CDR3 reads TGTGCCACCTCGAAGGAGCAGTTCTTC.

V is TRBV5-6 and J is TRBJ2-1; D call uncertain. The CDR3 length is 13 residues. With 4 bases removed from V and 6 bases from J, the gap between germline ends came to 11 bases. Germline V gives CDR1 SGHDT, CDR2 YYEEEE. The CDR3 loop is CASSPGACNEQFF. The CDR3 nucleotides read TGTGCCAGCAGCCCGGGCGCTTGCAATGAGCAGTTCTTC.

This clonotype was seen many times. The chain has TRBV20-1 and TRBJ1-2; D is undetermined. Germline V gene lookup returns CDR1 DFQATT and CDR2 SNEGSKA (reference sequence). V lost 6 bases and J lost 5, with 10 bases in between. The CDR3 totals 11 residues. The CDR3 sequence is CSAQAGYGYTF. The CDR3 nucleotides are TGCAGTGCCCAGGCCGGTTATGGCTACACCTTC.

This clonotype was recorded at least ten times. This chain connects TRBV12-3 or TRBV12-4 to TRBJ1-1; a weak D match, TRBD1 (5 bases). V lost 5 bases and J lost 8, with 12 bases in between. This CDR3 spans 12 amino acids. DNA for the CDR3: TGTGCCAGCAGTCACGCAGGGTTAGAAGCTTTCTTT. It codes for CASSHAGLEAFF.

This clonotype occurred a few times. The V and J genes are TRBV5-1 and TRBJ1-1; 11 bases map to TRBD1. Germline trimming cut 5 bases from V and 3 bases from J; bases unmatched to any gene: 6. The CDR3 is made up of 15 amino acids. CDR1 and CDR2 (germline): SGHRS, YFSETQ. CDR3 loop: CASRVMGQGDTEAFF. The CDR3 DNA reads as TGCGCCAGCAGAGTCATGGGACAGGGGGACACTGAAGCTTTCTTT.